The 7 T cell receptor beta chains below all came from one sample that was sequenced in a study of early T cells in non-severe SARS-CoV-2 infection. TCRdb used MiXCR to reprocess the 5' RACE reads, holding one entry per CDR3 protein. The table includes about 50,000 distinct CDR3 sequences, about 10% detected once. The sequenced sample consisted of whole blood. The receptors were sampled from an adult who was a healthcare worker with PCR-confirmed SARS-CoV-2 infection or an uninfected control (not recorded which).

This clonotype was seen many times. CDR3 sequence reads: CAISRGLGTEAFF. In DNA form, the CDR3 reads TGTGCCATATCCCGTGGGTTGGGCACTGAAGCTTTCTTT. The chain uses TRBV10-3 and TRBJ1-1, with D unresolved. Deletions cut 9 bases from V and 4 bases from J, with 15 bases between. This CDR3 contains 13 residues. Per germline, CDR1 ENHRY and CDR2 SYGVKD.

This clonotype was seen ten or more times. The chain's CDR3 is CASSYARDRGRSEQYF. Here the CDR3 DNA reads TGTGCCAGCAGTTACGCTAGGGACAGAGGGCGGTCCGAGCAGTACTTC. This chain joins TRBV6-8 and TRBJ2-7; the match to TRBD1 covers 7 bases. CDR1 MNHGY and CDR2 SAAAGT come from the germline V gene. V gave up 2 bases and J gave up 6 bases; unmatched junction bases: 13. The CDR3 loop spans 16 amino acids.

The genes are TRBV4-2 and TRBJ2-1; D is unclear. The germline gives CDR1 LGHNA, CDR2 YNFKEQ. V was trimmed by 0 bases and J by 10 bases, leaving 13 bases between them. The CDR3 totals 14 residues. The CDR3 loop is CASSQDRNPGEQFF. The CDR3 DNA reads TGTGCCAGCAGCCAAGATCGGAACCCTGGGGAGCAGTTCTTC.

This clonotype appeared a few times. This chain links TRBV28 with TRBJ1-1, with a weak D call TRBD1 (5 bases). This CDR3 comprises 12 residues. From germline, CDR1 is MDHEN and CDR2 SYDVKM. V was trimmed by 6 bases and J by 9 bases, leaving 14 bases between them. The CDR3 loop is CASRVLQGKAFF. In nucleotides, the CDR3 is TGTGCCAGCAGGGTCCTCCAGGGTAAAGCTTTCTTT.

This clonotype appeared many times. The chain carries TRBV7-2 and TRBJ2-3, with D possibly being TRBD1 or TRBD2 (5 bases each). Germline V gene sequence: CDR1 SGHTA, CDR2 FQGNSA. V lost 5 bases to trimming and J lost 0 bases, with 12 bases between them. This CDR3 spans 15 amino acids. The CDR3 reads CASSRDGDSTDTQYF. In nucleotides, the CDR3 is TGTGCCAGCAGCCGGGACGGGGATAGCACAGATACGCAGTATTTT.

This clonotype was observed many times. V usage is TRBV3-1 and J usage is TRBJ2-3; D is unresolved. Per the germline V gene, CDR1 is LGHDT and CDR2 is YNNKEL (reference sequence). The CDR3 covers 13 residues. V gave up 1 base and J gave up 2 bases, with 4 bases separating them. CDR3 bases: TGTGCCAGCAGCCAAGGGCTCACAGATACGCAGTATTTT. Amino acid sequence: CASSQGLTDTQYF.

The chain links TRBV4-2 to TRBJ1-4; D ambiguous. V was pared by 3 bases and J by 6 bases, with 11 bases between. The V gene's germline CDR1 is LGHNA and CDR2 YNFKEQ. The CDR3 runs 14 residues. The CDR3 loop reads CASSQGGSDEKLFF. CDR3 nucleotides: TGTGCCAGCAGCCAGGGCGGATCGGATGAAAAACTGTTTTTT.